This T cell receptor (beta chain) was retrieved from a study of T cell repertoires in cytomegalovirus infection. Across the study: The public TCR beta signatures pointed to both CMV infection and matching HLA type.

Trimming left V 2 bases short and J 6 bases short, with 17 bases between. CDR1 is KGHSH and CDR2 is LQKENI in the germline V gene. The CDR3 runs to 15 residues. In TCRdb, the reads were re-called with MiXCR into one record per CDR3 protein. Seen here are about 180,000 distinct CDR3 sequences, approximately 15% observed once, and the top ten hold over 25%. Notes on this clonotype: The antigen is undetermined.

Study-wide findings and caveats: People with CMV and the relevant HLA were identified by cumulative public TCR beta family frequency. Across the ex vivo response, the dominant clonotypes were HLA-C-restricted CMV-specific TCR beta clonotypes.

Sequences were obtained from PBMCs. This chain joins TRBV18 and TRBJ2-7; D call uncertain. This clonotype was obtained from a human donor in good health (CMV status not recorded). Some clones in this sample may be carry-over from other donors' samples. The CDR3 here is CASSPVRTATAEQYF. CDR3 bases: TGTGCCAGCTCACCAGTACGGACGGCCACCGCCGAGCAGTACTTC.